The 32 T cell receptor beta chains given below trace back to one sample, sequenced in a study of early T cells in non-severe SARS-CoV-2 infection. A single record per CDR3 protein comes from TCRdb applying MiXCR to the 5' RACE reads. The table shows 80,000 to 100,000 distinct CDR3 sequences, with approximately 10% occurring only once. Sequenced material: whole blood, taken at baseline. These receptors all come from an adult who was a healthcare worker with PCR-confirmed SARS-CoV-2 infection or an uninfected control (not recorded which).

This clonotype was seen more than once but under ten times. The chain joins TRBV15 to TRBJ1-2; D is unclear. The CDR3 is 14 residues long. Germline V CDR1 and CDR2: LNHNV, YYDKDF (reference sequence). Trimming cost V 1 base and J 3 bases, with 9 bases left between them. DNA for the CDR3: TGTGCCACCAGCAGAGCACGGGCTGACTATGGCTACACCTTC. Translated: CATSRARADYGYTF. The complete variable domain, with remaining parts taken from reference TRBV15 and TRBJ1-2, reads DAMVIQNPRYQVTQFGKPVTLSCSQTLNHNVMYWYQQKSSQAPKLLFHYYDKDFNNEADTPDNFQSRRPNTSFCFLDIRSPGLGDTAMYLCATSRARADYGYTFGSGTRLTVV.

The chain combines TRBV7-2 with TRBJ2-7; TRBD1 might be the D (6 bases). CDR3 length: 14 residues. V was shortened by 1 base and J by 2 bases, with 9 bases between the two germline ends. CDR1 and CDR2 from the germline V gene are SGHTA and FQGNSA. Written as DNA, the CDR3 is TGTGCCAGCAGCTTAGAACAGGGTCCCTACGAGCAGTACTTC. This codes for CASSLEQGPYEQYF.

This clonotype was found many times. This chain uses TRBV7-9 with TRBJ2-6, with D perhaps being TRBD1 or TRBD2 (5 bases each). V was clipped by 6 bases and J by 4 bases, with 16 bases between them. The CDR3 sequence is 16 residues long. Germline CDR1 reads SEHNR; CDR2 reads FQNEAQ (reference sequence). The CDR3 nucleotides are TGTGCCAGCAGGGCCGGGGCGTCGGGCGGGGCCAACGTCCTGACTTTC. Amino acids: CASRAGASGGANVLTF.

In this sample, this clonotype turned up a few times. The rearrangement joins TRBV20-1 to TRBJ2-7; the D is unclear. Per the germline V gene, CDR1 is DFQATT and CDR2 is SNEGSKA (reference sequence). V gave up 6 bases and J gave up 3 bases, with 15 bases separating them. This CDR3 region has 13 residues. The DNA for the CDR3 is TGCAGTGCCCGCTTTGCGGCTTACTACGAGCAGTACTTC. Translating gives CSARFAAYYEQYF.

Ten or more counts support this clonotype. The rearrangement links TRBV5-8 to TRBJ2-3; TRBD2 aligns across 8 bases. The CDR3 sequence is 16 residues long. Germline V gene sequence: CDR1 SGHTS, CDR2 YDEGEE. J gave up 2 bases and V 5 bases, and 10 bases lay outside the gene matches. CDR3 residues: CASSIAGGDFTDTQYF. CDR3 DNA: TGTGCCAGCAGTATTGCCGGGGGGGACTTCACAGATACGCAGTATTTT.

The chain employs TRBV5-1 and TRBJ2-3, with 7 bases aligning to TRBD1. The CDR3 is 16 residues long. Looked up from germline, CDR1 is SGHRS and CDR2 is YFSETQ. The ends lost 3 bases at V and 3 bases at J; junction bases unmatched: 10. CDR3 region: CASSSIQGIQTDTQYF. In DNA, the CDR3 is TGCGCCAGCAGCTCGATACAGGGGATTCAAACAGATACGCAGTATTTT. Together with reference TRBV5-1 and TRBJ2-3, the CDR3 gives the full variable domain: KAGVTQTPRYLIKTRGQQVTLSCSPISGHRSVSWYQQTPGQGLQFLFEYFSETQRNKGNFPGRFSGRQFSNSRSEMNVSTLELGDSALYLCASSSIQGIQTDTQYFGPGTRLTVL.

V is TRBV11-3 and J is TRBJ2-3, with D possibly TRBD1 on 5 matching bases. The ends were cut back, 5 bases at V and 0 bases at J, with 9 bases in the middle. This CDR3 is 14 amino acids long. CDR1 SGHNT and CDR2 YENEEA come from the germline V gene. The CDR3 DNA reads as TGTGCCAGCAGCGTACAGGCTAGCACAGATACGCAGTATTTT. It codes for CASSVQASTDTQYF.

The V gene is TRBV6-6, the J gene TRBJ2-7; 7 bases map to TRBD1. The V segment lost 4 bases and the J segment 0 bases; nucleotides outside the gene matches: 6. The germline gives CDR1 MNHNY, CDR2 SVGAGI (reference sequence). The CDR3 runs to 15 residues. The CDR3 protein is CASSSATGFSYEQYF. The CDR3 DNA sequence: TGTGCCAGCAGTTCTGCGACAGGGTTCTCCTACGAGCAGTACTTC.

This clonotype was picked up many times. The gene calls are TRBV15 and TRBJ2-7; TRBD1 might be the D (6 bases). Germline lookup yields CDR1 LNHNV and CDR2 YYDKDF (reference sequence). The CDR3 loop spans 14 amino acids. V gave up 0 bases and J gave up 3 bases, with 9 bases separating them. CDR3: CATSREGRGYEQYF. The CDR3 DNA is TGTGCCACCAGCAGAGAGGGCAGGGGCTACGAGCAGTACTTC.

This clonotype showed up many times. This chain connects TRBV6-5 to TRBJ2-7; D remains unclear. Trimming removed 2 bases from V and 2 bases from J, with 10 bases in between. Germline assignment: CDR1 MNHEY and CDR2 SVGAGI. There are 14 residues in the CDR3. CDR3 bases: TGTGCCAGCAGTTACGGTGTAGAAACCTACGAGCAGTACTTC. Translation gives CASSYGVETYEQYF.

This clonotype was counted between two and nine times. As DNA, the CDR3 is TGCAGCGTCGGTACTCAAGAGACCCAGTACTTC. Translated: CSVGTQETQYF. The rearrangement joins TRBV29-1 to TRBJ2-5; no clear D. V was cut by 6 bases and J by 2 bases, with 7 bases left in between. In germline, CDR1 is SQVTM, CDR2 ANQGSEA. The CDR3 has 11 amino acids.

This clonotype has ten or more counts. The chain carries TRBV5-1 and TRBJ2-5, with TRBD1 identical over 9 bases. This CDR3 is built from 15 residues. The V segment lost 4 bases and the J segment 4 bases; nucleotides outside the gene matches: 8. Germline CDR1 and CDR2: SGHRS and YFSETQ. The CDR3 is CASSPGTGGRETQYF. In nucleotides, the CDR3 is TGCGCCAGCAGCCCCGGCACAGGGGGCCGAGAGACCCAGTACTTC.

This clonotype was seen at least ten times. V is TRBV5-8 and J is TRBJ1-5, with D uncertain. Germline-derived CDR1 and CDR2 are SGHTS and YDEGEE. This CDR3 has 14 amino acids. Between the trimmed V and J ends, which lost 1 base and 4 bases, there was a span of 9 bases. CDR3 nucleotide sequence: TGTGCCAGCAGCTTGATCCGTAGTAATCAGCCCCAGCATTTT. Its protein product is CASSLIRSNQPQHF.

This clonotype occurred a few times. The V gene is TRBV20-1, the J gene TRBJ1-4; 7 bases are shared with TRBD1. Germline assignment: CDR1 DFQATT and CDR2 SNEGSKA (reference sequence). The ends lost 6 bases at V and 4 bases at J; junction bases unmatched: 8. The CDR3 sequence is 14 residues long. The CDR3 protein is CSAHPGQFNEKLFF. The CDR3 region has the DNA TGCAGTGCACACCCGGGACAGTTTAATGAAAAACTGTTTTTT.

The genes are TRBV12-3 or TRBV12-4 and TRBJ2-1; the match to TRBD1 covers 7 bases. Unmatched junction bases numbered 4, after V lost 3 bases and J lost 8 bases. There are 13 residues in the CDR3. Here the CDR3 reads CASSFPGGDEQFF. In DNA, the CDR3 is TGTGCCAGCAGTTTTCCAGGGGGAGATGAGCAGTTCTTC.

This clonotype was found many times. The rearrangement joins TRBV20-1 to TRBJ2-3; 10 bases agree with TRBD2. In germline, CDR1 is DFQATT, CDR2 SNEGSKA (reference sequence). V lost 4 bases and J lost 3; bases outside the gene matches: 7. The CDR3 covers 15 residues. The CDR3 spells CSATVGAGGTDTQYF. The CDR3, as DNA: TGCAGTGCTACAGTGGGAGCGGGAGGGACAGATACGCAGTATTTT.

The rearrangement uses TRBV7-8 and TRBJ2-4, with 8 positions matching TRBD1. Germline-derived CDR1 and CDR2 are SGHVS and FQNEAQ. Trimming removed 0 bases from V and 7 bases from J; junction bases left unmatched: 2. The CDR3 has 14 amino acids. The CDR3 loop reads CASSLADRANIQYF. The CDR3, as DNA: TGTGCCAGCAGCTTAGCGGACAGGGCGAACATTCAGTACTTC.

This rearrangement joins TRBV2 to TRBJ2-7, with TRBD2 identical over 9 bases. The CDR3 spans 16 residues. Germline-derived CDR1 and CDR2 are SNHLY and FYNNEI. Trimming removed 4 bases from V and 3 bases from J; junction bases left unmatched: 10. The CDR3 sequence is CASSGDASGDVYEQYF. The CDR3 nucleotides are TGTGCCAGCAGTGGGGACGCTAGCGGGGACGTCTACGAGCAGTACTTC.

The chain recombines TRBV12-3 or TRBV12-4 with TRBJ2-7; D might be TRBD1 (5 bases). The CDR3 is 11 amino acids. The V gene lost 6 bases and the J gene lost 5 bases, with 8 bases spanning the gap. The CDR3 sequence: CASSRRDEQYF. In nucleotides, the CDR3 is TGTGCCAGCAGCCGCAGGGACGAGCAGTACTTC.

The chain couples TRBV6-5 to TRBJ2-7, with 10 bases fitting TRBD2. This CDR3 is built from 13 residues. Germline CDR1 MNHEY, CDR2 SVGAGI. The V segment lost 8 bases and the J segment 4 bases; nucleotides outside the gene matches: 5. The CDR3 spells CASASGSGYEQYF. CDR3 DNA: TGTGCCAGCGCTAGCGGGAGCGGGTACGAGCAGTACTTC.

The chain combines TRBV5-1 with TRBJ2-2; 9 bases line up with TRBD2. The CDR3 runs to 17 residues. Germline assignment: CDR1 SGHRS and CDR2 YFSETQ. The junction had 5 bases not matched to a gene; V was cut back by 0 bases and J by 2 bases. Written as DNA, the CDR3 is TGCGCCAGCAGCTTGGTCTCGACTAGCGGTAACACCGGGGAGCTGTTTTTT. Translation gives CASSLVSTSGNTGELFF.

This chain uses TRBV2 with TRBJ2-5, with D perhaps TRBD1 (5 bases). The germline CDR1 and CDR2 sequences are SNHLY and FYNNEI. The CDR3 is 14 residues long. V was trimmed by 7 bases and J by 2 bases, leaving 14 bases between them. CDR3 coding DNA: TGTGCCAGCAATCGAGGAAAGGGGCAAGAGACCCAGTACTTC. Translated: CASNRGKGQETQYF.

The chain recombines TRBV12-3 or TRBV12-4 with TRBJ2-1; D is unresolved. Trimming left V 3 bases short and J 0 bases short, with 9 bases between. The CDR3 length is 15 residues. DNA for the CDR3: TGTGCCAGCAGTTTCTCCGAGAGCTCCTACAATGAGCAGTTCTTC. Its protein is CASSFSESSYNEQFF.

At least ten counts were recorded for this clonotype. V usage is TRBV7-9 and J usage is TRBJ1-5; D not resolved. CDR3 size: 12 residues. V was shortened by 5 bases and J by 7 bases, with 9 bases between the two germline ends. Per germline, CDR1 SEHNR and CDR2 FQNEAQ (reference sequence). CDR3 sequence: CASSQGIQPQHF. CDR3 nucleotide sequence: TGTGCCAGCAGCCAAGGCATACAGCCCCAGCATTTT.

This chain uses TRBV14 with TRBJ1-1, with D tentatively TRBD1 (6 bases). The CDR3 has 13 amino acids. V shed 1 base and J shed 11 bases, with 14 bases lying between them. Germline lookup yields CDR1 SGHDN and CDR2 FVKESK. The CDR3 loop reads CASSQVYRDWAFF. The CDR3 bases are TGTGCCAGCAGCCAAGTTTACAGGGATTGGGCTTTCTTT.

The chain couples TRBV11-2 to TRBJ2-7; TRBD1 matches at 9 bases. The CDR3 is 16 residues long. Germline CDR1 reads SGHAT; CDR2 reads FQNNGV. J was trimmed by 7 bases and V by 4 bases; bases with no gene match: 14. In nucleotides, the CDR3 is TGTGCCAGCAGCTACATCACCGGGACAGGGCGTCGGGAGCAGTACTTC. The encoded protein is CASSYITGTGRREQYF.

This clonotype was seen many times. This chain uses TRBV5-1 with TRBJ1-2, with TRBD1 identical over 7 bases. With 4 bases clipped from V and 0 bases from J, the junction kept 6 bases outside the gene matches. Germline V gene lookup returns CDR1 SGHRS and CDR2 YFSETQ. This CDR3 contains 15 residues. The CDR3 nucleotides read TGCGCCAGCAGCCCGGACGGGACAGCTAACTATGGCTACACCTTC. Translation gives CASSPDGTANYGYTF. The variable domain in full, with the rest retrieved from reference TRBV5-1 and TRBJ1-2, is KAGVTQTPRYLIKTRGQQVTLSCSPISGHRSVSWYQQTPGQGLQFLFEYFSETQRNKGNFPGRFSGRQFSNSRSEMNVSTLELGDSALYLCASSPDGTANYGYTFGSGTRLTVV.

This clonotype occurred a few times. The chain recombines TRBV20-1 with TRBJ2-1, with a possible D match to TRBD1 (6 bases). The germline V gene encodes CDR1 DFQATT and CDR2 SNEGSKA (reference sequence). V was pared by 4 bases and J by 0 bases, with 13 bases between. The CDR3 has 15 amino acids. CDR3 in amino acids: CSAIQGGSSYNEQFF. CDR3 nucleotides: TGCAGTGCTATTCAAGGGGGAAGCTCCTACAATGAGCAGTTCTTC.

There are many counts of this clonotype. This chain connects TRBV4-1 to TRBJ1-2, with D maybe TRBD1 (5 bases). The V end was cut by 0 bases, the J end by 6 bases, with 11 bases between. The germline CDR1 and CDR2 sequences are MGHRA and YSYEKL. The CDR3 covers 14 residues. CDR3 protein: CASSQDEGFDGYTF. CDR3 bases: TGCGCCAGCAGCCAAGATGAGGGGTTCGATGGCTACACCTTC.

Note on this clonotype: Mismatch with germline at one junction end may stem from a read error. The V and J genes are TRBV20-1 and TRBJ1-1; 8 bases align to TRBD1. In germline, CDR1 is DFQATT, CDR2 SNEGSKA (reference sequence). The CDR3 length is 16 residues. CDR3 protein: CSAREALERTGIEAFF. The CDR3 DNA is TGTAGTGCTAGAGAAGCATTAGAGAGGACAGGGATTGAAGCTTTCTTT.

The chain has TRBV5-6 and TRBJ1-4; D is unresolved. The ends were cut back, 0 bases at V and 0 bases at J, with 9 bases in the middle. Germline V lookup: CDR1 SGHDT, CDR2 YYEEEE. The length of the CDR3 is 16 residues. CDR3 loop: CASSLDWGATNEKLFF. CDR3 DNA sequence: TGTGCCAGCAGCTTGGACTGGGGAGCAACTAATGAAAAACTGTTTTTT.

This clonotype was counted only a few times. This chain joins TRBV5-1 and TRBJ1-1, with D perhaps matching TRBD1 (5 bases). Germline CDR1 reads SGHRS; CDR2 reads YFSETQ. The ends were cut back, 5 bases at V and 6 bases at J, with 17 bases in the middle. This CDR3 spans 14 amino acids. The CDR3 here is CASRAQPGGAEAFF. CDR3 DNA sequence: TGCGCCAGCAGAGCCCAACCTGGGGGGGCTGAAGCTTTCTTT.